Following are 31 T cell receptor beta chains from one sample sequenced in a study of shared clonotypes between healthy human individuals. Selected positively for CCR7 and CD45RO-negative, naive CD8 cells excluded terminally differentiated effector memory CD45RA+ cells. Data came from immunoSEQ multiplex PCR; TCRdb stores just in-frame clones and leaves some out. The table shows around 580,000 clones, with 95% to 98% occurring only once. The sequenced material came from naive CD8+ T cells sorted from blood. The origin of the receptors is a man aged 25-45 years in good health.

Worth noting for this clone: At one end the junction does not follow the germline gene, possibly because of a read error. This chain links TRBV6-5 with TRBJ2-2, with D unclear. The CDR3 contains 14 residues. Looked up from germline, CDR1 is MNHEY and CDR2 is SVGAGI. CDR3 nucleotides: TGTGCCACCAGTTCCACTTCGAACACCGGGGAGCTGTTTTTT. This gives the protein CATSSTSNTGELFF.

In the case of this clone: This same CDR3 is encoded by further DNA sequences in the sample. The rearrangement links TRBV11-3 to TRBJ2-1, with D unclear. This CDR3 comprises 15 residues. Germline V CDR1 and CDR2: SGHNT, YENEEA. The germline V and J ends were trimmed by 4 bases and 0 bases, with 10 bases remaining between them. Written as DNA, the CDR3 is TGTGCCAGCAGCTCCCGTGGAAGCTCCTACAATGAGCAGTTCTTC. Protein product: CASSSRGSSYNEQFF.

This clone was seen only once. The chain carries TRBV29-1 and TRBJ2-1; D unresolved. Germline V CDR1 and CDR2: SQVTM, ANQGSEA. The CDR3 runs 11 residues. Trimming took 5 bases from V and 7 from J, leaving 9 bases between them. The CDR3 DNA reads TGCAGCGTTCCGTTTGAGAATGAGCAGTTCTTC. Amino acid sequence: CSVPFENEQFF.

This chain uses TRBV5-4 with TRBJ1-1, with D perhaps TRBD1 (5 bases). V lost 7 bases to trimming and J lost 5 bases, with 18 bases between them. CDR1 is SGHNT and CDR2 is YYREEE in the germline V gene (reference sequence). The CDR3 is 14 amino acids. The CDR3 protein is CASSDGPGDTEAFF. The CDR3 region has the DNA TGTGCCAGCTCGGACGGACCGGGGGATACTGAAGCTTTCTTT. Full variable domain (rest looked up from reference TRBV5-4 and TRBJ1-1): ETGVTQSPTHLIKTRGQQVTLRCSSQSGHNTVSWYQQALGQGPQFIFQYYREEENGRGNFPPRFSGLQFPNYSSELNVNALELDDSALYLCASSDGPGDTEAFFGQGTRLTVV.

V and J are TRBV19 and TRBJ2-7; D gene uncertain. Germline CDR1 reads LNHDA; CDR2 reads SQIVND (reference sequence). The CDR3 has 13 amino acids. The ends were cut back, 4 bases at V and 7 bases at J, with 14 bases in the middle. The CDR3 sequence: CASSTSAAAEQYF. CDR3 in DNA: TGTGCCAGTAGTACATCGGCGGCAGCAGAGCAGTACTTC.

This clone is a singleton in its sample. The chain uses TRBV5-5 and TRBJ2-6; D may correspond to TRBD1 or TRBD2 (7 bases each). CDR1 and CDR2 (germline): SGHKS, YYEKEE (reference sequence). The CDR3 runs to 19 residues. V lost 4 bases and J lost 0, with 20 bases in between. CDR3 DNA: TGTGCCAGCAGCCGCGGGGGATACAGGGGCAACTCTGGGGCCAACGTCCTGACTTTC. Amino acids: CASSRGGYRGNSGANVLTF.

The V call is TRBV2, the J call TRBJ1-4, with no clear D. Trimming stripped 5 bases from V and 8 bases from J, with 12 bases between. Germline loops: CDR1 SNHLY, CDR2 FYNNEI. The CDR3 extends over 13 amino acids. The CDR3: CASSIPLGEKLFF. The CDR3 DNA reads as TGTGCCAGCAGTATTCCCCTAGGGGAAAAACTGTTTTTT.

The chain links TRBV4-3 to TRBJ1-5; 8 bases are a match to TRBD1. The CDR3 is made up of 15 amino acids. Germline V gene lookup returns CDR1 LGHNA and CDR2 YSLEER. The J segment lost 3 bases and the V segment lost 1 base, leaving 2 bases of the junction unmatched. Here the CDR3 DNA reads TGCGCCAGCAGCCAAGCGACAGGGGACAATCAGCCCCAGCATTTT. As protein: CASSQATGDNQPQHF.

This clone was counted a few times. This chain connects TRBV2 to TRBJ1-5, with 7 bases matching TRBD1. The V segment lost 4 bases and the J segment 7 bases; nucleotides outside the gene matches: 13. The CDR3 is made up of 16 amino acids. The germline CDR1 and CDR2 sequences are SNHLY and FYNNEI. CDR3 sequence reads: CASSGQIDRVDQPQHF. CDR3 sequence (DNA): TGTGCCAGCAGTGGTCAAATAGACAGGGTAGACCAGCCCCAGCATTTT.

The chain combines TRBV6-1 with TRBJ2-7; maybe TRBD1 (5 bases). V gave up 4 bases and J gave up 6 bases, with 25 bases separating them. The CDR3 has 17 residues. Germline CDR1 reads MNHNS; CDR2 reads SASEGT. CDR3 residues: CASSGTRATLVLFEQYF. The CDR3 DNA follows: TGTGCCAGCAGTGGGACAAGGGCGACGTTGGTTCTCTTCGAGCAGTACTTC.

The V gene is TRBV4-1, the J gene TRBJ1-5, with unresolved D. The germline V and J ends were trimmed by 7 bases and 1 base, with 11 bases remaining between them. CDR1 is MGHRA and CDR2 is YSYEKL in the germline V gene. The CDR3 covers 14 residues. The CDR3 region is CASNSALSNQPQHF. The CDR3 bases are TGCGCCAGCAACAGCGCCCTCAGCAATCAGCCCCAGCATTTT.

This rearrangement joins TRBV5-4 to TRBJ2-1; the match to TRBD2 covers 10 bases. Unmatched junction bases numbered 8, after V lost 6 bases and J lost 5 bases. The CDR3 runs 15 residues. Germline CDR1 reads SGHNT; CDR2 reads YYREEE (reference sequence). This chain's CDR3 is CASTLRLAGDNEQFF. The CDR3 region has the DNA TGTGCCAGCACCCTCAGGCTAGCGGGAGACAATGAGCAGTTCTTC.

This chain connects TRBV7-6 to TRBJ2-2, with D perhaps matching TRBD1 or TRBD2 (5 bases each). Deletions cut 1 base from V and 6 bases from J, with 18 bases between. The CDR3 sequence is 17 residues long. Germline loops: CDR1 SGHVS, CDR2 FNYEAQ. The CDR3 loop reads CASSLGVGASPPGELFF. The CDR3 bases are TGTGCCAGCAGCTTAGGTGTAGGGGCTAGCCCGCCCGGGGAGCTGTTTTTT.

J is TRBJ2-7 and V is TRBV19; 9 nucleotides agree with TRBD2. The CDR3 runs 15 residues. Germline V gives CDR1 LNHDA, CDR2 SQIVND (reference sequence). With V trimmed by 10 bases and J by 0 bases, 10 bases remained unmatched. As DNA, the CDR3 is TGTGCCACCCGTACGTCTAGCGGGACCTCCTACGAGCAGTACTTC. Translated: CATRTSSGTSYEQYF.

This chain links TRBV19 with TRBJ2-2, with a tentative D call TRBD1 (5 bases). V shed 0 bases and J shed 6 bases, with 11 bases lying between them. The germline CDR1 and CDR2 sequences are LNHDA and SQIVND (reference sequence). This CDR3 contains 15 residues. The chain's CDR3 is CASSIDGAAAGELFF. The CDR3 DNA reads as TGTGCCAGTAGTATAGATGGGGCGGCGGCCGGGGAGCTGTTTTTT.

This chain joins TRBV7-2 and TRBJ2-7, with TRBD2 matching 9 bases. The J segment lost 3 bases and the V segment lost 1 base, leaving 1 base of the junction unmatched. The CDR3 totals 14 residues. Germline CDR1 reads SGHTA; CDR2 reads FQGNSA. In DNA form, the CDR3 reads TGTGCCAGCAGCTTAGATAGCGGGAGCTACGAGCAGTACTTC. It yields the protein CASSLDSGSYEQYF.

This clone appeared once. The V gene is TRBV6-5, the J gene TRBJ1-5, with no clear D. This CDR3 comprises 15 residues. Trimming shortened V by 8 bases and J by 6 bases, and 20 bases separated the two germline ends. CDR1 MNHEY and CDR2 SVGAGI come from the germline V gene. This CDR3 reads CASGLPGRFGQPQHF. The DNA of the CDR3 is TGTGCCAGCGGTCTGCCCGGGAGGTTCGGTCAGCCCCAGCATTTT.

V usage is TRBV19 and J usage is TRBJ2-5; D uncertain. CDR1 is LNHDA, CDR2 SQIVND, per germline (reference sequence). The CDR3 spans 13 residues. V gave up 7 bases and J gave up 4 bases, with 13 bases separating them. The CDR3 sequence is CASTRGGAETQYF. In DNA form, the CDR3 reads TGTGCCAGTACGCGAGGCGGAGCAGAGACCCAGTACTTC.

The gene calls are TRBV7-9 and TRBJ1-1; no reliable D call. CDR3 length equals 13 residues. The germline CDR1 and CDR2 sequences are SEHNR and FQNEAQ (reference sequence). V dropped 5 bases and J dropped 4 bases, with 11 bases sitting between them. In nucleotides, the CDR3 is TGTGCCAGCAGCAACCGGGGAAGCACTGAAGCTTTCTTT. Translation: CASSNRGSTEAFF.

The V gene is TRBV5-1, the J gene TRBJ2-5; D ambiguous. V lost 3 bases, J lost 2 bases, and 8 bases lay in between. Germline-derived CDR1 and CDR2 are SGHRS and YFSETQ. The CDR3 totals 13 residues. The CDR3 sequence is CASSYVPQETQYF. The CDR3, as DNA: TGCGCCAGCAGCTACGTACCACAAGAGACCCAGTACTTC. Full variable domain (missing parts from reference TRBV5-1 and TRBJ2-5): KAGVTQTPRYLIKTRGQQVTLSCSPISGHRSVSWYQQTPGQGLQFLFEYFSETQRNKGNFPGRFSGRQFSNSRSEMNVSTLELGDSALYLCASSYVPQETQYFGPGTRLLVL.

The genes are TRBV7-2 and TRBJ2-7; D remains ambiguous. Trimming shortened V by 3 bases and J by 3 bases, and 9 bases separated the two germline ends. The CDR3 totals 13 residues. The V gene's germline CDR1 is SGHTA and CDR2 FQGNSA. The DNA for the CDR3 is TGTGCCAGCAGCTTCGGTCCCTTCTACGAGCAGTACTTC. Its translation is CASSFGPFYEQYF.

J is TRBJ1-2 and V is TRBV27; no clear D gene. The CDR3 totals 14 residues. Trimming pared 2 bases from V and 6 bases from J, leaving 13 bases between. Germline CDR1 is MNHEY and CDR2 is SMNVEV (reference sequence). CDR3: CASSLNGPNDGYTF. Here the CDR3 DNA reads TGTGCCAGCAGTTTAAACGGCCCGAACGATGGCTACACCTTC.

The rearrangement links TRBV7-9 to TRBJ1-2; TRBD1 is a possible D gene (6 bases). With 5 bases removed from V and 2 bases from J, the gap between germline ends came to 15 bases. Germline values: CDR1 SEHNR, CDR2 FQNEAQ (reference sequence). The CDR3 spans 15 residues. DNA for the CDR3: TGTGCCAGCAGCCCAGCCCAGGGGTACAACTATGGCTACACCTTC. This translates into CASSPAQGYNYGYTF.

Turning to this clone: The same CDR3 arises from other DNA sequences in this sample as well. The chain couples TRBV11-2 to TRBJ2-1; D uncertain. CDR3 size: 15 residues. The V gene's germline CDR1 is SGHAT and CDR2 FQNNGV. Trimming took 1 base from V and 1 from J, leaving 8 bases between them. As DNA, the CDR3 is TGTGCCAGCAGCTTAGCGGCTAGTTCCTACAATGAGCAGTTCTTC. Its protein product is CASSLAASSYNEQFF.

This clone was recorded a few times. The DNA for the CDR3 is TGTGCCAGCAGCCCTAGCCTGGAGAACTACGAGCAGTACTTC. Its protein product is CASSPSLENYEQYF. The chain is built from TRBV7-9 and TRBJ2-7; the D gene is possibly TRBD2 (5 bases). CDR1 and CDR2 (germline): SEHNR, FQNEAQ (reference sequence). CDR3 length: 14 amino acids. V was shortened by 5 bases and J by 3 bases, with 14 bases between the two germline ends.

The chain carries TRBV11-3 and TRBJ2-5; the match to TRBD2 covers 13 bases. The CDR3 is 16 residues long. The germline V gene encodes CDR1 SGHNT and CDR2 YENEEA. The junction had 8 bases not matched to a gene; V was cut back by 5 bases and J by 5 bases. CDR3 protein: CASSIRTSGSGETQYF. CDR3 in DNA: TGTGCCAGCAGCATTAGGACTAGCGGGAGTGGGGAGACCCAGTACTTC.

The gene calls are TRBV29-1 and TRBJ2-1; TRBD2 aligns across 11 bases. J lost 2 bases, V lost 5 bases, and 5 bases had no gene match. The V gene's germline CDR1 is SQVTM and CDR2 ANQGSEA. This CDR3 comprises 15 residues. CDR3 amino acids: CSVPTSGGTYNEQFF. CDR3 nucleotides: TGCAGCGTTCCCACTAGCGGGGGTACCTACAATGAGCAGTTCTTC.

As concerns this clone: Other DNA sequences within the sample encode an identical CDR3. V is TRBV7-9 and J is TRBJ2-5; D is unresolved. The CDR3 runs 10 residues. From germline, CDR1 is SEHNR and CDR2 FQNEAQ (reference sequence). The V end was cut by 3 bases, the J end by 5 bases, with 1 base between. This CDR3 is CASSFETQYF. The CDR3 DNA is TGTGCCAGCAGCTTCGAGACCCAGTACTTC.

The rearrangement links TRBV5-4 to TRBJ2-3; 10 bases line up with TRBD1. Unmatched junction bases numbered 5, after V lost 1 base and J lost 0 bases. Germline V gives CDR1 SGHNT, CDR2 YYREEE (reference sequence). This CDR3 spans 17 amino acids. CDR3 coding DNA: TGTGCCAGCAGCTTGCCCGGGACAGGGGTTAGCACAGATACGCAGTATTTT. As protein: CASSLPGTGVSTDTQYF.

The V gene is TRBV5-5, the J gene TRBJ1-1; D is perhaps TRBD1 (5 bases). From germline, CDR1 is SGHKS and CDR2 YYEKEE (reference sequence). Trimming cost V 0 bases and J 3 bases, with 9 bases left between them. The CDR3 length is 14 residues. CDR3 protein: CASSLGGDDTEAFF. CDR3 in DNA: TGTGCCAGCAGCTTGGGAGGGGACGACACTGAAGCTTTCTTT.

The chain couples TRBV7-9 to TRBJ1-5; 7 bases align to TRBD1. J lost 5 bases, V lost 5 bases, and 3 bases had no gene match. The CDR3 sequence is 13 residues long. Germline loops: CDR1 SEHNR, CDR2 FQNEAQ (reference sequence). DNA for the CDR3: TGTGCCAGCAGCCAAGACAGGGATCAGCCCCAGCATTTT. Protein sequence: CASSQDRDQPQHF.